This TCR beta chain was captured by sequencing in a study of cytomegalovirus exposure and HLA in healthy donors. This clone was observed a few times. Its antigen is not known. V was trimmed by 4 bases and J by 5 bases, leaving 15 bases between them. Germline lookup yields CDR1 SQVTM and CDR2 ANQGSEA. The CDR3 sequence is 14 residues long. The PCR had 60 Vbeta and 13 Jbeta primers. Produced via immunoSEQ multiplex PCR; TCRdb's table is partial and in-frame only. Here the sample spans about 200,000 clones, approximately 79% being singletons. Study-wide results and limits: A list of about 180 TCR beta chains associated with cytomegalovirus was given.

V and J are TRBV29-1 and TRBJ2-1; D possibly corresponds to TRBD2 (5 bases). Sequencing was carried out using PBMCs. This TCR was recovered from a young man in good health and CMV-seronegative. The CDR3 sequence is CSVGPSSLNNEQFF. The CDR3 bases are TGCAGCGTTGGCCCTAGCTCCCTGAACAATGAGCAGTTCTTC.